The rows below give T cell receptor beta chains drawn from one sample of a study of response to subunit inactivated influenza vaccine. TCRdb analysed the RT-PCR reads with MiXCR anew, one entry per CDR3 protein. The table records fewer than 600,000 distinct CDR3 sequences, under 8.5% of them present only once. Material: PBMCs from blood, obtained around 25 months after vaccination. The source of these receptors is a man between 50 and 75 years old who received an inactivated influenza vaccine. Each CDR3 is given with its conserved first and last residue. Fields, in order: CDR3 protein, CDR3 DNA, J gene, clone size, D gene, V gene. D genes are given only for firm matches. Where a row states a size, it is once, few, many or the class of an expanded clone; other rows omit it.

CDR3aa: CASSQEIGSDTQYF; CDR3nt: TGCGCCAGCAGCCAAGAAATTGGCTCAGATACGCAGTATTTT; j_gene: TRBJ2-3; abundance: -; d_gene: -; v_gene: TRBV4-3
CDR3aa: CSATDRGYYGYTF; CDR3nt: TGCAGTGCTACCGACAGGGGATACTATGGCTACACCTTC; j_gene: TRBJ1-2; abundance: many; d_gene: TRBD1; v_gene: TRBV20-1
CDR3aa: CSAREFTSGMYEQFF; CDR3nt: TGCAGTGCTAGAGAGTTTACTAGCGGGATGTATGAGCAGTTCTTC; j_gene: TRBJ2-1; abundance: -; d_gene: TRBD2; v_gene: TRBV20-1
CDR3aa: CASSEIGTRNQPQHF; CDR3nt: TGTGCCAGCAGTGAAATCGGGACGCGCAATCAGCCCCAGCATTTT; j_gene: TRBJ1-5; abundance: few; d_gene: -; v_gene: TRBV6-1
CDR3aa: CASSLEPQGEGETQYF; CDR3nt: TGTGCCAGCAGCTTGGAGCCACAGGGGGAGGGAGAGACCCAGTACTTC; j_gene: TRBJ2-5; abundance: -; d_gene: -; v_gene: TRBV5-5
CDR3aa: CASSYDRGSTDTQYF; CDR3nt: TGTGCCAGCAGCTACGACAGGGGAAGCACAGATACGCAGTATTTT; j_gene: TRBJ2-3; abundance: -; d_gene: TRBD1; v_gene: TRBV5-6
CDR3aa: CASSLSSAVSYEQYF; CDR3nt: TGTGCCAGCAGTTTAAGTTCGGCTGTGTCCTACGAGCAGTACTTC; j_gene: TRBJ2-7; abundance: few; d_gene: -; v_gene: TRBV27
CDR3aa: CASRLGTGGNEQFF; CDR3nt: TGTGCCAGCAGACTCGGGACAGGGGGCAATGAGCAGTTCTTC; j_gene: TRBJ2-1; abundance: few; d_gene: TRBD1; v_gene: TRBV2
CDR3aa: CASSQGQNKAFF; CDR3nt: TGCGCCAGCAGCCAAGGACAGAATAAAGCTTTCTTT; j_gene: TRBJ1-1; abundance: few; d_gene: -; v_gene: TRBV4-1
CDR3aa: CASSLITSGSGYEQYF; CDR3nt: TGCGCCAGCAGCTTGATCACTAGCGGGAGTGGCTACGAGCAGTACTTC; j_gene: TRBJ2-7; abundance: many; d_gene: TRBD2; v_gene: TRBV5-1
CDR3aa: CGRGVGDQPQHF; CDR3nt: TGCGGCAGAGGTGTAGGGGATCAGCCCCAGCATTTT; j_gene: TRBJ1-5; abundance: few; d_gene: -; v_gene: TRBV20-1
CDR3aa: CAISESWAGPRRPYEQYF; CDR3nt: TGTGCCATCAGTGAGTCGTGGGCGGGCCCGCGCCGGCCCTACGAGCAGTACTTC; j_gene: TRBJ2-7; abundance: many; d_gene: -; v_gene: TRBV10-3
CDR3aa: CASSPSGGASQETQYF; CDR3nt: TGTGCCAGCAGCCCCAGCGGGGGGGCCTCCCAAGAGACCCAGTACTTC; j_gene: TRBJ2-5; abundance: -; d_gene: TRBD2; v_gene: TRBV3-1
CDR3aa: CSAGGTGEAEQYF; CDR3nt: TGCAGTGCTGGGGGGACAGGGGAGGCCGAGCAGTACTTC; j_gene: TRBJ2-7; abundance: many; d_gene: TRBD1; v_gene: TRBV20-1
CDR3aa: CATSRKLAGGSYEQYF; CDR3nt: TGTGCCACCAGCAGAAAGTTAGCGGGAGGGTCCTACGAGCAGTACTTC; j_gene: TRBJ2-7; abundance: -; d_gene: TRBD2; v_gene: TRBV15
CDR3aa: CASSPRTVTYEQYF; CDR3nt: TGTGCCAGCAGCCCCCGAACGGTTACCTACGAGCAGTACTTC; j_gene: TRBJ2-7; abundance: -; d_gene: -; v_gene: TRBV13
CDR3aa: CASSQVGMNSEAFF; CDR3nt: TGCGCCAGCAGCCAAGTCGGAATGAACTCTGAAGCTTTCTTT; j_gene: TRBJ1-1; abundance: many; d_gene: -; v_gene: TRBV4-1
CDR3aa: CASSWGGGYEQYF; CDR3nt: TGTGCCAGCAGTTGGGGGGGGGGCTACGAGCAGTACTTC; j_gene: TRBJ2-7; abundance: -; d_gene: TRBD2; v_gene: TRBV27
CDR3aa: CASSVAPGGFDEQYF; CDR3nt: TGTGCCAGCAGCGTAGCTCCAGGGGGCTTCGACGAGCAGTACTTC; j_gene: TRBJ2-7; abundance: many; d_gene: TRBD1; v_gene: TRBV9
CDR3aa: CASSLWTGTYEQYF; CDR3nt: TGCGCCAGCAGCTTATGGACGGGTACCTACGAGCAGTACTTC; j_gene: TRBJ2-7; abundance: many; d_gene: -; v_gene: TRBV5-1
CDR3aa: CASSSGLHNEQFF; CDR3nt: TGTGCCAGCAGCTCTGGGTTACACAATGAGCAGTTCTTC; j_gene: TRBJ2-1; abundance: many; d_gene: -; v_gene: TRBV5-6
CDR3aa: CASSPRQETQYF; CDR3nt: TGTGCCAGCAGCCCCCGCCAAGAGACCCAGTACTTC; j_gene: TRBJ2-5; abundance: many; d_gene: -; v_gene: TRBV12-3/TRBV12-4